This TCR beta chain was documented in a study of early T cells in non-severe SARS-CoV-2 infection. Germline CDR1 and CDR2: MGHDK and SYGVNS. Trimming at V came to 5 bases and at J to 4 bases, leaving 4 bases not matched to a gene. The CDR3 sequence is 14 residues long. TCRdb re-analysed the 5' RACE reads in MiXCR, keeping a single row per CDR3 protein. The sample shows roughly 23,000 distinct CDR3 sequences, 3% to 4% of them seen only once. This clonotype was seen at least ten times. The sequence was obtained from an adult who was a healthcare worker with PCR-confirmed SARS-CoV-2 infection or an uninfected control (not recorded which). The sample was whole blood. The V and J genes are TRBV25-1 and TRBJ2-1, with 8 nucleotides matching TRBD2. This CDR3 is CASSLLADYNEQFF. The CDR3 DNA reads TGTGCCAGCAGTTTACTAGCGGATTACAATGAGCAGTTCTTC.